The 15 T cell receptor beta chains below were found in one sample sequenced in a study of human T cells and chemical hapten exposure. TCRdb reanalysed the RACE reads using MiXCR and keeps one entry per CDR3 protein. The profile shows fewer than 350,000 distinct CDR3 sequences, around 7.7% of them singletons. Time point specified: pre-sensitization, week 0. As for treatment: therapeutic diphenylcyclopropenone sensitization with weekly scalp DPC. This specimen consisted of whole blood, obtained in connection with sensitization to the hapten diphenylcyclopropenone (DPC). These receptors originate from a man aged 18 to 30 with alopecia areata. Some clones in this sample may be carry-over from other donors' samples.

This clonotype has ten or more counts. This chain links TRBV5-5 with TRBJ1-3, with D perhaps matching TRBD1 (5 bases). The V end lost 3 bases, the J end lost 1 base, and 11 bases lay between the germline ends. The germline gives CDR1 SGHKS, CDR2 YYEKEE (reference sequence). The CDR3 extends over 15 amino acids. CDR3 DNA: TGTGCCAGCAGCTGGGGACTTGAATCTGGAAACACCATATATTTT. Amino acid sequence: CASSWGLESGNTIYF. The variable domain in full, with the rest retrieved from reference TRBV5-5 and TRBJ1-3, is DAGVTQSPTHLIKTRGQQVTLRCSPISGHKSVSWYQQVLGQGPQFIFQYYEKEERGRGNFPDRFSARQFPNYSSELNVNALLLGDSALYLCASSWGLESGNTIYFGEGSWLTVV.

This sequence joins TRBV18 and TRBJ2-1; D is uncertain. V lost 10 bases and J lost 0, with 10 bases in between. The CDR3 is 13 residues long. Germline CDR1 and CDR2: KGHSH and LQKENI. In nucleotides, the CDR3 is TGTGCCACCCATCAGAGCTCCTACAATGAGCAGTTCTTC. As protein: CATHQSSYNEQFF.

The V gene is TRBV21-1, the J gene TRBJ2-7; the DNA was not used to check the table's D call, TRBD1. TRBV21-1 counts as a pseudogene. The CDR3 totals 17 residues. The CDR3 sequence: CASSKRGQGRCEDEQYF. The DNA of the CDR3 is TGTGCCAGCAGCAAAAGAGGACAGGGAAGATGTGAGGACGAGCAGTACTTC.

In this sample, this clonotype turned up many times. V usage is TRBV10-3 and J usage is TRBJ2-1, with 10 nucleotides matching TRBD2. The V gene end was trimmed by 10 bases and the J gene end by 6 bases; junction bases not matched to a gene: 18. In germline, CDR1 is ENHRY, CDR2 SYGVKD. The CDR3 loop spans 17 amino acids. The CDR3 region is CATGELAGRSRPNEQFF. The CDR3 DNA reads as TGTGCCACTGGGGAACTAGCGGGGCGATCACGCCCCAATGAGCAGTTCTTC.

This clonotype was counted many times. The chain links TRBV28 to TRBJ2-7, with D possibly TRBD2 on 5 matching bases. The V end was cut by 8 bases, the J end by 1 base, with 18 bases between. The CDR3 runs 15 residues. The germline V gene encodes CDR1 MDHEN and CDR2 SYDVKM. Here the CDR3 reads CASGWTERKSYEQYF. CDR3 coding DNA: TGTGCCAGCGGATGGACGGAGCGGAAATCCTACGAGCAGTACTTC.

This clonotype appeared once. This sequence may be a read error, since a much larger clone differs from it by one base. V and J are TRBV5-1 and TRBJ2-3, with TRBD1 identical over 8 bases. J was trimmed by 3 bases and V by 4 bases; bases with no gene match: 4. This CDR3 has 14 amino acids. In germline, CDR1 is SGHRS, CDR2 YFSETQ. In DNA, the CDR3 is TGCGCCAGCAGCCCGGGACAGGAGACAGATACGCAGTATTTT. It specifies CASSPGQETDTQYF.

Only a few counts were recorded for this clonotype. V usage is TRBV28 and J usage is TRBJ2-1; 10 positions match TRBD2. V lost 3 bases and J lost 7; bases outside the gene matches: 12. CDR3 length: 17 residues. CDR1 and CDR2 from the germline V gene are MDHEN and SYDVKM. DNA for the CDR3: TGTGCCAGCAGTTTGTACCTAGCGGGGGAAACTGGTAATGAGCAGTTCTTC. Its translation is CASSLYLAGETGNEQFF.

This clonotype was counted between two and nine times. The chain joins TRBV10-3 to TRBJ1-1; 7 nucleotides align to TRBD1. This CDR3 has 15 residues. CDR1 is ENHRY, CDR2 SYGVKD, per germline. V shed 6 bases, J shed 0 bases, and the junction held 7 bases outside the gene matches. In DNA, the CDR3 is TGTGCCATCAGGCCAGACAGGGATCTGAACACTGAAGCTTTCTTT. It specifies CAIRPDRDLNTEAFF.

The rearrangement uses TRBV10-3 and TRBJ2-7; D is possibly TRBD1 or TRBD2 (5 bases each). The CDR3 contains 13 residues. Per the germline V gene, CDR1 is ENHRY and CDR2 is SYGVKD. V lost 3 bases to trimming and J lost 3 bases, with 9 bases between them. CDR3 DNA sequence: TGTGCCATCAGTGACGTGGGGGACTACGAGCAGTACGTC. This encodes CAISDVGDYEQYV.

In this sample, this clonotype turned up many times. The genes are TRBV7-2 and TRBJ1-5; D is ambiguous. Trimming took 6 bases from V and 7 from J, leaving 13 bases between them. The CDR3 sequence is 13 residues long. Germline V gives CDR1 SGHTA, CDR2 FQGNSA. The CDR3 DNA reads TGTGCCAGCAGGTACAGTGGAGCGCAGCCCCAGCATTTT. Residues: CASRYSGAQPQHF. Variable domain in full (rest from reference TRBV7-2 and TRBJ1-5): GAGVSQSPSNKVTEKGKDVELRCDPISGHTALYWYRQSLGQGLEFLIYFQGNSAPDKSGLPSDRFSAERTGGSVSTLTIQRTQQEDSAVYLCASRYSGAQPQHFGDGTRLSIL.

J is TRBJ1-2 and V is TRBV5-1; 7 bases line up with TRBD1. With V trimmed by 0 bases and J by 6 bases, 5 bases remained unmatched. There are 14 residues in the CDR3. CDR1 and CDR2 (germline): SGHRS, YFSETQ. Here the CDR3 DNA reads TGCGCCAGCAGCTTGGACAGGGGTAATGATGGCTACACCTTC. Its protein product is CASSLDRGNDGYTF.

This clonotype was found a few times. The V and J genes are TRBV11-2 and TRBJ1-2; 7 bases line up with TRBD1. Germline V lookup: CDR1 SGHAT, CDR2 FQNNGV. The CDR3 runs to 16 residues. The trim removed 3 bases at V and 2 bases at J, leaving 9 bases unmatched. In DNA, the CDR3 is TGTGCCAGCAGCTTGACAGGGTCGGTACTAAACTATGGCTACACCTTC. Its protein is CASSLTGSVLNYGYTF.

This clonotype was recorded at least ten times. V is TRBV10-3 and J is TRBJ2-7; D possibly uses TRBD1 or TRBD2 (5 bases each). This CDR3 is built from 13 residues. Germline V lookup: CDR1 ENHRY, CDR2 SYGVKD. V lost 0 bases, J lost 7 bases, and 10 bases lay in between. The CDR3 protein is CAISESGRGEQYV. CDR3 DNA sequence: TGTGCCATCAGTGAGTCGGGACGGGGAGAGCAGTACGTC.

This clonotype was counted many times. The V call is TRBV20-1, the J call TRBJ1-1; a weak D match, TRBD1 (6 bases). V dropped 2 bases and J dropped 6 bases, with 10 bases sitting between them. The CDR3 extends over 12 amino acids. CDR1 DFQATT and CDR2 SNEGSKA come from the germline V gene (reference sequence). CDR3 protein: CSARRGLAEAFF. The DNA for the CDR3 is TGCAGTGCTAGAAGGGGGTTGGCTGAAGCTTTCTTT.

There are a few counts of this clonotype. Relative to the germline gene, one junction end is altered; a read error may explain this. CDR3 in amino acids: CANSFRTSGALETQYF. The CDR3 DNA follows: TGTGCCAACAGCTTCCGGACTAGCGGGGCCCTCGAGACCCAGTACTTC. J is TRBJ2-5 and V is TRBV11-2; 12 bases fit TRBD2. The CDR3 sequence is 16 residues long. CDR1 and CDR2 from the germline V gene are SGHAT and FQNNGV.